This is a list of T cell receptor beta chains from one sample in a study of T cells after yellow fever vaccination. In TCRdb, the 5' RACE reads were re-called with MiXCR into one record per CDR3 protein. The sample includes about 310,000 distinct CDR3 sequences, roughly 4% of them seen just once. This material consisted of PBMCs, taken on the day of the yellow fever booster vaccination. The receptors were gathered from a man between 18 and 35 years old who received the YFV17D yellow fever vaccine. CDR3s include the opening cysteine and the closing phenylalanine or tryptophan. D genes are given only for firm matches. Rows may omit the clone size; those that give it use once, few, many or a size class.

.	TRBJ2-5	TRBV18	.	CASKIRTNQETQYF	TGTGCCAGCAAAATTCGGACAAATCAAGAGACCCAGTACTTC
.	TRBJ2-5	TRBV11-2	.	CASSSAREETQYF	TGTGCCAGCAGCTCGGCCCGTGAAGAGACCCAGTACTTC
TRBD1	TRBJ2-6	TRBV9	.	CASSTKSGTAAGANVLTF	TGTGCCAGCAGCACAAAATCCGGGACAGCTGCTGGGGCCAACGTCCTGACTTTC
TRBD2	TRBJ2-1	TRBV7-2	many	CASSGSSGVHNEQFF	TGTGCCAGCAGCGGCTCTAGCGGGGTACACAATGAGCAGTTCTTC
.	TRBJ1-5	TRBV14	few	CASSQELNQPQHF	TGTGCCAGCAGCCAAGAACTAAATCAGCCCCAGCATTTT
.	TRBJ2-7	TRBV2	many	CASSGGWSSYEQYF	TGTGCCAGCAGTGGCGGGTGGAGCTCCTACGAGCAGTACTTC
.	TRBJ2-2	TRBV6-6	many	CASSYHGRGTGELFF	TGTGCCAGCAGTTACCATGGGCGCGGTACCGGGGAGCTGTTTTTT
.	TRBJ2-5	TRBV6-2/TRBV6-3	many	CASTLRGLETQYF	TGTGCCAGCACATTGAGGGGCTTGGAGACCCAGTACTTC
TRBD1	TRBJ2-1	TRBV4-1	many	CASSLGQGPYNEQFF	TGCGCCAGCAGCCTGGGACAGGGTCCCTACAATGAGCAGTTCTTC
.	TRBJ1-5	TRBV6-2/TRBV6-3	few	CASSSHRRPNQPQHF	TGTGCCAGCAGTTCCCACAGGAGACCCAATCAGCCCCAGCATTTT
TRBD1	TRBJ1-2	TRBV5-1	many	CASSSRTGEIANGYTF	TGCGCCAGCAGCTCACGGACAGGGGAAATCGCCAATGGCTACACCTTC
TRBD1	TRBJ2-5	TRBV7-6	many	CASSYTGGGETQYF	TGTGCCAGCAGCTACACAGGGGGCGGAGAGACCCAGTACTTC
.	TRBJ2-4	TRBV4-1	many	CASSLTGFENIQYF	TGCGCCAGCAGCCTTACAGGGTTCGAAAACATTCAGTACTTC
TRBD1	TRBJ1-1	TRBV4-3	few	CASSHYRTGNTEAFF	TGCGCCAGCAGCCACTACCGGACAGGTAACACTGAAGCTTTCTTT
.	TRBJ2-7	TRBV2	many	CAGGESSYEQYF	TGTGCGGGGGGAGAAAGCTCCTACGAGCAGTACTTC
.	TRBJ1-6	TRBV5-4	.	CASSLGGTHSPLHF	TGTGCCAGCAGCTTGGGGGGGACACACTCACCCCTCCACTTT
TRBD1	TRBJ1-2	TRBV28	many	CASSHQDRAERGYTF	TGTGCCAGCAGTCACCAGGACAGGGCGGAACGGGGCTACACCTTC
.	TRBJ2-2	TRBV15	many	CATSTPNTGELFF	TGTGCCACCTCTACCCCGAACACCGGGGAGCTGTTTTTT
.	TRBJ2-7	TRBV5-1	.	CASRPGPEYF	TGCGCCAGCAGGCCGGGACCGGAGTACTTC
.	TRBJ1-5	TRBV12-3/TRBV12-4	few	CASSFDVYQPQHF	TGTGCCAGCAGTTTCGACGTTTATCAGCCCCAGCATTTT
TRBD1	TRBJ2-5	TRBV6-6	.	CASSYSGTGHRETQYF	TGTGCCAGCAGTTACTCAGGGACAGGGCACCGAGAGACCCAGTACTTC
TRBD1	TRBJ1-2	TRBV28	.	CASLTGGHGYGYTF	TGTGCCAGCCTAACAGGGGGGCACGGGTATGGCTACACCTTC
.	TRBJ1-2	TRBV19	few	CASKDYGYTF	TGTGCCAGTAAGGACTATGGCTACACCTTC
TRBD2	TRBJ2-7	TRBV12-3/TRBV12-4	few	CASRGSSGGGWEEQYF	TGTGCCAGCAGAGGATCCAGCGGCGGGGGGTGGGAGGAGCAGTACTTC
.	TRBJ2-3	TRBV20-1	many	CSARRPVGITDTQYF	TGCAGTGCTAGAAGGCCGGTCGGGATCACAGATACGCAGTATTTT
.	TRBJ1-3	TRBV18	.	CASSPRLLGNSGNTIYF	TGTGCCAGCTCACCCCGACTCCTCGGGAACTCTGGAAACACCATATATTTT
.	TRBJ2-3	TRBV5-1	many	CASRTQSSTDTQYF	TGCGCCAGCAGGACTCAATCTAGCACAGATACGCAGTATTTT
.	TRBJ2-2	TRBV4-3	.	CASRRSGMNGELFF	TGCGCCAGCAGACGATCGGGGATGAACGGGGAGCTGTTTTTT
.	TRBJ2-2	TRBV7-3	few	CASNTGPEAGELFF	TGTGCCAGCAACACAGGCCCGGAGGCCGGGGAGCTGTTTTTT